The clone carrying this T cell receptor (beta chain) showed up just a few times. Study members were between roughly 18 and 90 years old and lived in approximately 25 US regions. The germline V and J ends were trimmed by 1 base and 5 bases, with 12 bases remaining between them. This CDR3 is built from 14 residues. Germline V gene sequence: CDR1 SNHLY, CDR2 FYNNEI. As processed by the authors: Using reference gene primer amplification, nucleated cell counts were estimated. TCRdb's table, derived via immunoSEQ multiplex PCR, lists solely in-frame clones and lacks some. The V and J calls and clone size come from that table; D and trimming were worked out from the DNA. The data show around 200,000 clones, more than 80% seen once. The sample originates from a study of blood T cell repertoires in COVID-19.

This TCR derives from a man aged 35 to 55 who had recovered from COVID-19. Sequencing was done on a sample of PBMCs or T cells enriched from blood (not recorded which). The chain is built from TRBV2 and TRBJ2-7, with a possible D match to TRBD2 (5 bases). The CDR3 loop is CASSEVAGIDEQYF. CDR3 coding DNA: TGTGCCAGCAGTGAAGTTGCCGGGATCGACGAGCAGTACTTC.